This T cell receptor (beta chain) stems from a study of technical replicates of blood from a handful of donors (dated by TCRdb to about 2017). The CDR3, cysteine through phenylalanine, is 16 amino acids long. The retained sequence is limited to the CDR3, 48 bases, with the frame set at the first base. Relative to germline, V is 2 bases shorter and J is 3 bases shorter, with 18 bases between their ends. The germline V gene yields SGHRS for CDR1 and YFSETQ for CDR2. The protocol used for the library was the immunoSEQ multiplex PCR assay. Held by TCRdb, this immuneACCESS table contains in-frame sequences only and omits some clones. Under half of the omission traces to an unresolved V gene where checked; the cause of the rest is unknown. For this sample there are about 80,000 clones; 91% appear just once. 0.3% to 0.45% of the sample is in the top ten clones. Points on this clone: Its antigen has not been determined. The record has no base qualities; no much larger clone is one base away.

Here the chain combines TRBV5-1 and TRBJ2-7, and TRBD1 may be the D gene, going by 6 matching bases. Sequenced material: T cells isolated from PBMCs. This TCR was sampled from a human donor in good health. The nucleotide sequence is TGCGCCAGCAGCTTTATTACGGGACAAAACCTCTACGAGCAGTACTTC. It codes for CASSFITGQNLYEQYF.